These 28 T cell receptor beta chains share one sample of origin, sequenced in a study of response to subunit inactivated influenza vaccine. TCRdb re-derived calls from the RT-PCR reads in MiXCR, one entry per CDR3 protein. The profile shows 550,000 to 800,000 distinct CDR3 sequences, around 13% of them singletons. This material consisted of PBMCs from blood, taken less than 15 days before vaccination. These receptors all stem from a man in his fifties who received an inactivated influenza vaccine.

The rearrangement links TRBV20-1 to TRBJ2-1, with D uncertain. The CDR3 consists of 10 residues. Germline V gene data show CDR1 as DFQATT and CDR2 as SNEGSKA (reference sequence). With 6 bases removed from V and 9 bases from J, the gap between germline ends came to 9 bases. The CDR3 protein is CSARPSEQFF. CDR3 nucleotide sequence: TGCAGTGCGCGGCCGTCTGAGCAGTTCTTC.

This clonotype was found a few times. The chain carries TRBV20-1 and TRBJ2-7, with D perhaps TRBD1 (7 bases). Trimming took off 0 bases at V and 1 base at J, with 19 bases between the two ends. The length of the CDR3 is 17 residues. Germline CDR1 DFQATT, CDR2 SNEGSKA (reference sequence). CDR3 residues: CSARDPGGLTKSYEQYF. The CDR3 DNA sequence: TGCAGTGCTAGAGATCCAGGGGGACTGACGAAATCCTACGAGCAGTACTTC.

V gene TRBV4-1 combines with J gene TRBJ2-5; 16 bases are a match to TRBD2. With 6 bases clipped from V and 4 bases from J, the junction kept 11 bases outside the gene matches. The CDR3 is made up of 18 amino acids. Germline CDR1 MGHRA, CDR2 YSYEKL. CDR3 sequence (DNA): TGCGCCAGCAGTCTTACCGGGACTAGCGGGGGGGCCCGAGAGACCCAGTACTTC. It encodes CASSLTGTSGGARETQYF.

This chain joins TRBV20-1 and TRBJ2-1; 8 nucleotides align to TRBD2. The V and J ends lost 1 base and 7 bases, in that order; junction bases with no gene match: 15. The CDR3 is 17 residues long. Germline CDR1 and CDR2: DFQATT and SNEGSKA (reference sequence). CDR3 region: CSARALLVAGGLNEQFF. The CDR3 nucleotides read TGCAGTGCTAGAGCACTATTAGTGGCGGGAGGTTTGAATGAGCAGTTCTTC.

This clonotype occurred many times. J is TRBJ2-1 and V is TRBV12-3 or TRBV12-4; D remains ambiguous. V was clipped by 6 bases and J by 0 bases, with 9 bases between them. The CDR3 has 14 amino acids. CDR3 DNA: TGTGCCAGCAGCCCTAGGAGCTCCTACAATGAGCAGTTCTTC. It encodes CASSPRSSYNEQFF.

A few counts support this clonotype. As DNA, the CDR3 is TGTGCCAGCAGCCAGCCCGGGAGGGGCACTGAAGCTTTCTTT. As protein: CASSQPGRGTEAFF. The rearrangement joins TRBV3-1 to TRBJ1-1, with D possibly being TRBD1 (5 bases). The germline CDR1 and CDR2 sequences are LGHDT and YNNKEL (reference sequence). The length of the CDR3 is 14 residues. V was cut by 3 bases and J by 4 bases, with 12 bases left in between.

In this sample, this clonotype turned up a few times. V usage is TRBV19 and J usage is TRBJ2-7; TRBD1 or TRBD2 may be the D gene (6 bases each). V was trimmed by 8 bases and J by 3 bases, leaving 20 bases between them. Per germline, CDR1 LNHDA and CDR2 SQIVND (reference sequence). There are 15 residues in the CDR3. In DNA form, the CDR3 reads TGTGCCAGTTCCCTCGGGTGGGGGGCGAACTACGAGCAGTACTTC. Encoded protein: CASSLGWGANYEQYF.

This clonotype was detected a few times. The chain employs TRBV28 and TRBJ2-6, with D unclear. V gave up 2 bases and J gave up 4 bases, with 9 bases separating them. Germline loops: CDR1 MDHEN, CDR2 SYDVKM. The CDR3 runs to 15 residues. As DNA, the CDR3 is TGTGCCAGCAGTTTAGCACGACCCGGGGCCAACGTCCTGACTTTC. Amino acids: CASSLARPGANVLTF.

This clonotype was picked up a small number of times. The chain joins TRBV28 to TRBJ1-4; tentatively, D is TRBD1 (5 bases). The germline V and J ends were trimmed by 7 bases and 8 bases, with 17 bases remaining between them. CDR1 and CDR2 (germline): MDHEN, SYDVKM. This CDR3 region has 14 residues. CDR3 nucleotides: TGTGCCAGCATGGGAGGGGCCGCGCGGGAAAAACTGTTTTTT. Protein: CASMGGAAREKLFF.

This clonotype came up many times. This chain connects TRBV7-2 to TRBJ2-1; no firm D call. The CDR3 is made up of 14 amino acids. The ends were cut back, 2 bases at V and 3 bases at J, with 8 bases in the middle. CDR1 and CDR2 (germline): SGHTA, FQGNSA. The DNA for the CDR3 is TGTGCCAGCAGCTTACGGTCTGGCTACAATGAGCAGTTCTTC. Encoded protein: CASSLRSGYNEQFF.

This chain joins TRBV3-1 and TRBJ1-6; weak D call: TRBD1 (6 bases). Looked up from germline, CDR1 is LGHDT and CDR2 is YNNKEL (reference sequence). This CDR3 has 18 residues. V was trimmed by 3 bases and J by 0 bases, leaving 15 bases between them. The DNA for the CDR3 is TGTGCCAGCAGCCACTCGGGACACTTTATCTCCTATAATTCACCCCTCCACTTT. This codes for CASSHSGHFISYNSPLHF.

The chain is built from TRBV11-2 and TRBJ2-5, with D unclear. This CDR3 has 18 residues. V was clipped by 4 bases and J by 1 base, with 22 bases between them. Germline V lookup: CDR1 SGHAT, CDR2 FQNNGV. The CDR3 sequence: CASSSPFVAARAQETQYF. CDR3 DNA: TGTGCCAGCAGCTCCCCCTTTGTGGCAGCCCGGGCCCAAGAGACCCAGTACTTC.

This clonotype was counted only a few times. The V gene is TRBV7-9, the J gene TRBJ1-2; D uncertain. The germline V gene encodes CDR1 SEHNR and CDR2 FQNEAQ (reference sequence). V lost 1 base and J lost 7, with 7 bases in between. The CDR3 consists of 12 residues. CDR3 sequence: CASSLVAAGYTF. CDR3 sequence (DNA): TGTGCCAGCAGCTTAGTGGCGGCTGGCTACACCTTC.

This clonotype showed up just a few times. The V and J genes are TRBV20-1 and TRBJ1-5; no reliable D call. From germline, CDR1 is DFQATT and CDR2 SNEGSKA (reference sequence). The CDR3 consists of 12 residues. V lost 1 base and J 7 bases, leaving 8 bases between the germline ends. The CDR3 loop is CSARGGRQPQHF. As DNA, the CDR3 is TGCAGTGCTAGAGGAGGTAGGCAGCCCCAGCATTTT.

The rearrangement joins TRBV30 to TRBJ2-1; possible D gene TRBD2, 6 bases. The V end was cut by 3 bases, the J end by 6 bases, with 15 bases between. Germline CDR1 is GTSNPN and CDR2 is SVGIG (reference sequence). The CDR3 is 14 amino acids. The chain's CDR3 is CAWSPKTSTNEQFF. CDR3 DNA sequence: TGTGCCTGGAGCCCGAAAACTAGCACCAATGAGCAGTTCTTC. Combining the CDR3 with reference TRBV30 and TRBJ2-1 gives the whole variable domain SQTIHQWPATLVQPVGSPLSLECTVEGTSNPNLYWYRQAAGRGLQLLFYSVGIGQISSEVPQNLSASRPQDRQFILSSKKLLLSDSGFYLCAWSPKTSTNEQFFGPGTRLTVL.

The V and J genes are TRBV20-1 and TRBJ1-6, with D possibly matching TRBD1 (5 bases). The V gene's germline CDR1 is DFQATT and CDR2 SNEGSKA (reference sequence). Trimming removed 6 bases at V and 6 bases at J, with 15 bases between. The CDR3 extends over 14 amino acids. The CDR3: CSAEAGRGNSPLHF. The CDR3, as DNA: TGCAGTGCAGAAGCGGGACGGGGTAATTCACCCCTCCACTTT.

This chain uses TRBV28 with TRBJ1-2; D is unresolved. The CDR3 loop spans 14 amino acids. V lost 5 bases and J lost 4, with 14 bases in between. Germline CDR1 and CDR2: MDHEN and SYDVKM. The CDR3 loop is CASSPLDNGYGYTF. The DNA of the CDR3 is TGTGCCAGCAGTCCACTCGACAACGGCTATGGCTACACCTTC.

V is TRBV28 and J is TRBJ2-2, with unresolved D. The CDR3 spans 14 residues. Per the germline V gene, CDR1 is MDHEN and CDR2 is SYDVKM. V gave up 3 bases and J gave up 4 bases, with 9 bases separating them. The CDR3 nucleotides are TGTGCCAGCAGTTTGGTCAAGACCACCGGGGAGCTGTTTTTT. Translating gives CASSLVKTTGELFF.

The chain couples TRBV19 to TRBJ2-7; the D gene is possibly TRBD2 (6 bases). Per the germline V gene, CDR1 is LNHDA and CDR2 is SQIVND (reference sequence). V gave up 1 base and J gave up 0 bases, with 7 bases separating them. The CDR3 length is 14 residues. The CDR3 DNA reads TGTGCCAGTAGTATAGCGGGGGTCTCCTACGAGCAGTACTTC. As protein: CASSIAGVSYEQYF.

The J gene is TRBJ2-7, the V gene TRBV6-5; TRBD1 might be the D (6 bases). This CDR3 has 13 amino acids. V lost 2 bases, J lost 4 bases, and 9 bases lay in between. Germline CDR1 is MNHEY and CDR2 is SVGAGI. CDR3 DNA sequence: TGTGCCAGCAGTTACCGGACAGATTACGAGCAGTACTTC. Translating gives CASSYRTDYEQYF.

This clonotype came up a few times. This sequence joins TRBV6-5 and TRBJ1-4; no clear D. The germline V gene has CDR1 MNHEY and CDR2 SVGAGI. The CDR3 is 16 residues long. V shed 2 bases and J shed 8 bases, with 18 bases lying between them. CDR3 nucleotides: TGTGCCAGCAGTTACGCTCCACCGGTCCGGAGAGAAAAACTGTTTTTT. It encodes CASSYAPPVRREKLFF.

The V call is TRBV9, the J call TRBJ2-7; the D gene is possibly TRBD2 (5 bases). There are 13 residues in the CDR3. Trimming left V 2 bases short and J 7 bases short, with 13 bases between. Germline V gene data show CDR1 as SGDLS and CDR2 as YYNGEE. DNA of the CDR3: TGTGCCAGCAGCGTTGGCAACCCGGGGGAGCAGTACTTC. Translation: CASSVGNPGEQYF.

In this sample, this clonotype turned up many times. This chain links TRBV29-1 with TRBJ1-2; D uncertain. V was pared by 4 bases and J by 11 bases, with 5 bases between. Germline CDR1 reads SQVTM; CDR2 reads ANQGSEA. This CDR3 is 8 amino acids long. The CDR3 nucleotides read TGCAGCGTTGGTGGTTACACCTTC. Translation gives CSVGGYTF.

This sequence joins TRBV27 and TRBJ2-7; D possibly corresponds to TRBD2 (5 bases). The germline V gene encodes CDR1 MNHEY and CDR2 SMNVEV (reference sequence). The CDR3 totals 15 residues. Trimming shortened V by 6 bases and J by 3 bases, and 18 bases separated the two germline ends. CDR3 DNA: TGTGCCAGCAGCCGAAGAGGGTCCCTCTACTACGAGCAGTACTTC. Translated: CASSRRGSLYYEQYF.

In its sample, this clonotype was seen many times. The V call is TRBV7-8, the J call TRBJ2-7; D is tentatively TRBD1 or TRBD2 (5 bases each). Germline V gives CDR1 SGHVS, CDR2 FQNEAQ. V dropped 2 bases and J dropped 2 bases, with 10 bases sitting between them. The CDR3 has 14 residues. The DNA of the CDR3 is TGTGCCAGCAGCTTACCCTCGGGGCCCTACGAGCAGTACTTC. Translation: CASSLPSGPYEQYF.

The chain combines TRBV29-1 with TRBJ1-1; D gene ambiguous. Deletions cut 1 base from V and 0 bases from J, with 9 bases between. CDR1 is SQVTM, CDR2 ANQGSEA, per germline. This CDR3 contains 14 residues. The CDR3 region is CSVEGRLMNTEAFF. The DNA of the CDR3 is TGCAGCGTTGAAGGTCGACTAATGAACACTGAAGCTTTCTTT.

The table lists this clonotype with a few counts. J is TRBJ1-3 and V is TRBV27, with a weak D call TRBD1 (5 bases). The CDR3 spans 15 residues. Germline CDR1 reads MNHEY; CDR2 reads SMNVEV (reference sequence). The germline V and J ends were trimmed by 3 bases and 4 bases, with 13 bases remaining between them. CDR3 sequence (DNA): TGTGCCAGCAGTTTTTCAGGGAATTCCGGAAACACCATATATTTT. Protein product: CASSFSGNSGNTIYF.

This clonotype was seen a single time. A much larger clone lies a single base off, so this may be a read error. The CDR3 sequence is CASIAGNEQFF. DNA for the CDR3: TGTGCCAGCATCGCGGGGAATGAGCAGTTCTTC. This chain connects TRBV6-5 to TRBJ2-1; D possibly corresponds to TRBD2 (6 bases). The CDR3 covers 11 residues. Trimming took 7 bases from V and 7 from J, leaving 8 bases between them. CDR1 and CDR2 (germline): MNHEY, SVGAGI.